One and the same sample provided the 30 T cell receptor beta chains below, sequenced in a study of tissue T cells after allogeneic stem cell transplantation. Repertoires were generated with immunoSEQ multiplex PCR, while TCRdb's copy carries only in-frame clones and drops some. The sample contains 6,300 or so clones, approximately 70% of which appear only once. Here the sequenced sample was tissue from the rectum, taken at autopsy. The receptors come from a woman between 18 and 55 years old with breast cancer.

This clone was observed a single time. V usage is TRBV24-1 and J usage is TRBJ2-5; 8 nucleotides align to TRBD1. Trimming cost V 0 bases and J 4 bases; bases outside gene matches: 6. The CDR3 loop spans 16 amino acids. Germline CDR1 and CDR2: KGHDR and SFDVKD. The CDR3 DNA sequence: TGTGCCACCAGTGATTTGGAGGATCAGGGGGCAGAGACCCAGTACTTC. The encoded protein is CATSDLEDQGAETQYF.

The chain uses TRBV2 and TRBJ1-2, with D maybe TRBD1 (6 bases). V lost 1 base and J 8 bases, leaving 11 bases between the germline ends. CDR1 and CDR2 (germline): SNHLY, FYNNEI. This CDR3 has 13 amino acids. In DNA form, the CDR3 reads TGTGCCAGCAGTGAAGGTGGGGGCAGGGGCTACACCTTC. It translates to CASSEGGGRGYTF.

This chain connects TRBV6-5 to TRBJ1-4; 7 bases map to TRBD1. The CDR3 loop spans 14 amino acids. The germline gives CDR1 MNHEY, CDR2 SVGAGI. Trimming at V came to 6 bases and at J to 7 bases, leaving 8 bases not matched to a gene. The CDR3 nucleotides read TGTGCCAGCAGGGACCCCGGGACAGCTGAAAAACTGTTTTTT. Its protein product is CASRDPGTAEKLFF.

J is TRBJ1-3 and V is TRBV7-8; TRBD1 agrees at 8 bases. The CDR3 loop spans 14 amino acids. The trim removed 2 bases at V and 6 bases at J, leaving 3 bases unmatched. Looked up from germline, CDR1 is SGHVS and CDR2 is FQNEAQ. This CDR3 reads CASSLTRGQNTIYF. In DNA form, the CDR3 reads TGTGCCAGCAGCTTAACCAGGGGGCAAAACACCATATATTTT.

This clone turned up a few times. The same CDR3 is also encoded by other DNA sequences in this sample. The V call is TRBV7-9, the J call TRBJ2-3; 9 bases align to TRBD2. The length of the CDR3 is 15 residues. In germline, CDR1 is SEHNR, CDR2 FQNEAQ (reference sequence). V trimming: 7 bases; J trimming: 2 bases; junction bases outside the gene matches: 7. The CDR3 here is CASNPAGGNTDTQYF. Written as DNA, the CDR3 is TGTGCCAGCAACCCAGCGGGGGGAAACACAGATACGCAGTATTTT. Full variable domain (missing parts from reference TRBV7-9 and TRBJ2-3): DTGVSQNPRHKITKRGQNVTFRCDPISEHNRLYWYRQTLGQGPEFLTYFQNEAQLEKSRLLSDRFSAERPKGSFSTLEIQRTEQGDSAMYLCASNPAGGNTDTQYFGPGTRLTVL.

V is TRBV28 and J is TRBJ2-7; D unclear. The V end was cut by 7 bases, the J end by 2 bases, with 15 bases between. Germline V gene data show CDR1 as MDHEN and CDR2 as SYDVKM. This CDR3 has 14 residues. In DNA form, the CDR3 reads TGTGCCAGCACCCCCCAACGGCGCCCCTACGAGCAGTACTTC. Amino acids: CASTPQRRPYEQYF.

J is TRBJ2-5 and V is TRBV5-4, with TRBD2 matching over 9 bases. The CDR3 is 15 residues long. The germline V gene encodes CDR1 SGHNT and CDR2 YYREEE (reference sequence). V shed 3 bases, J shed 5 bases, and the junction held 8 bases outside the gene matches. CDR3 sequence (DNA): TGTGCCAGCAGCTCCCCCGGGACTAGCAGGGAGACCCAGTACTTC. Translation: CASSSPGTSRETQYF.

This rearrangement joins TRBV4-3 to TRBJ1-5, with 8 bases lining up with TRBD1. With 0 bases clipped from V and 0 bases from J, the junction kept 4 bases outside the gene matches. There are 17 residues in the CDR3. Germline V gives CDR1 LGHNA, CDR2 YSLEER. The CDR3 nucleotides read TGCGCCAGCAGCCAAGACTTGACAGGGGCTAGCAATCAGCCCCAGCATTTT. Residues: CASSQDLTGASNQPQHF.

The V call is TRBV24-1, the J call TRBJ2-2; D might be TRBD1 (6 bases). The CDR3 sequence is 16 residues long. The V end lost 4 bases, the J end lost 0 bases, and 11 bases lay between the germline ends. Per the germline V gene, CDR1 is KGHDR and CDR2 is SFDVKD. CDR3 protein: CATSDRGQTNTGELFF. The CDR3, as DNA: TGTGCCACCAGTGACCGCGGACAGACGAACACCGGGGAGCTGTTTTTT.

The CDR3 DNA is TGTGCCAGCAGTGGATCGACTAGCCCCTACAATGAGCAGTTCTTC. Amino acids: CASSGSTSPYNEQFF. The chain uses TRBV28 and TRBJ2-1, with 7 bases identical to TRBD2. J gave up 2 bases and V 5 bases, and 6 bases lay outside the gene matches. The CDR3 has 15 amino acids. CDR1 is MDHEN, CDR2 SYDVKM, per germline.

V usage is TRBV19 and J usage is TRBJ2-5; 10 nucleotides line up with TRBD2. The V and J ends lost 6 bases and 5 bases, in that order; junction bases with no gene match: 9. In germline, CDR1 is LNHDA, CDR2 SQIVND (reference sequence). The CDR3 length is 15 residues. CDR3 bases: TGTGCCAGTAGGTCGGGGACTAGCGCCTACGAGACCCAGTACTTC. Amino acids: CASRSGTSAYETQYF.

The chain has TRBV11-2 and TRBJ2-1; D perhaps matches TRBD1 (7 bases). The CDR3 contains 17 residues. Trimming shortened V by 6 bases and J by 2 bases, and 20 bases separated the two germline ends. The V gene's germline CDR1 is SGHAT and CDR2 FQNNGV. The CDR3 DNA is TGTGCCAGCAGTCTCCCGGGCGGGACAGCCACCTACAATGAGCAGTTCTTC. Protein product: CASSLPGGTATYNEQFF.

This chain joins TRBV6-5 and TRBJ1-2, with 9 bases aligning to TRBD1. J gave up 7 bases and V 0 bases, and 6 bases lay outside the gene matches. This CDR3 is built from 15 residues. Germline loops: CDR1 MNHEY, CDR2 SVGAGI. The CDR3 here is CASSYSRQGESGYTF. The CDR3 DNA is TGTGCCAGCAGTTACTCGAGACAGGGGGAGAGTGGCTACACCTTC.

This clone occurred a few times. The J gene is TRBJ2-1, the V gene TRBV12-3 or TRBV12-4; TRBD2 agrees at 9 bases. The CDR3 length is 13 residues. Trimming cost V 6 bases and J 10 bases; bases outside gene matches: 7. CDR3 bases: TGTGCCAGCAGGAAAAGCGGGAGGCCCGAGCAGTTCTTC. This translates into CASRKSGRPEQFF.

In this sample, this clone turned up a few times. The chain combines TRBV6-1 with TRBJ1-2, with TRBD1 matching 9 bases. Germline V lookup: CDR1 MNHNS, CDR2 SASEGT. This CDR3 spans 17 amino acids. V shed 0 bases and J 3 bases; nucleotides not matched to a gene: 8. The CDR3 sequence is CASSEARYGDRDYGYTF. CDR3 DNA sequence: TGTGCCAGCAGTGAAGCGCGGTATGGGGACAGGGACTATGGCTACACCTTC.

This rearrangement joins TRBV5-4 to TRBJ2-1; D not certain. Germline CDR1 and CDR2: SGHNT and YYREEE (reference sequence). The V end lost 0 bases, the J end lost 9 bases, and 13 bases lay between the germline ends. The CDR3 consists of 14 residues. CDR3 nucleotide sequence: TGTGCCAGCAGCTTGGACGTTCTCGGCGGTGAGCAGTTCTTC. Translating it yields CASSLDVLGGEQFF.

The chain carries TRBV12-3 or TRBV12-4 and TRBJ1-1; D not certain. Trimming removed 2 bases at V and 1 base at J, with 2 bases between. The CDR3 has 12 residues. The CDR3 sequence is CASSLQNTEAFF. Written as DNA, the CDR3 is TGTGCCAGCAGTTTACAGAACACTGAAGCTTTCTTT.

The rearrangement links TRBV6-5 to TRBJ2-4; tentatively, D is TRBD2 (7 bases). This CDR3 has 15 residues. Germline V lookup: CDR1 MNHEY, CDR2 SVGAGI. V was cut by 5 bases and J by 5 bases, with 16 bases left in between. CDR3 region: CASSTYGGGQNIQYF. For the CDR3, the DNA is TGTGCCAGCAGTACCTACGGCGGGGGCCAAAACATTCAGTACTTC.

This clone has just a few counts. The chain has TRBV5-1 and TRBJ2-5, with 8 bases that match TRBD2. In germline, CDR1 is SGHRS, CDR2 YFSETQ. J lost 2 bases, V lost 7 bases, and 4 bases had no gene match. The CDR3 consists of 13 residues. CDR3 sequence (DNA): TGCGCCAGCCGCGGGGGGCCGCAAGAGACCCAGTACTTC. Amino acids: CASRGGPQETQYF.

The V call is TRBV27, the J call TRBJ2-7, with D unclear. V was shortened by 0 bases and J by 3 bases, with 9 bases between the two germline ends. CDR3 length: 14 residues. Germline CDR1 and CDR2: MNHEY and SMNVEV (reference sequence). CDR3 residues: CASSLSGLLYEQYF. CDR3 sequence (DNA): TGTGCCAGCAGTTTATCGGGCCTACTCTACGAGCAGTACTTC.

The chain is built from TRBV5-1 and TRBJ2-5; possibly TRBD2 for D (6 bases). V lost 0 bases, J lost 5 bases, and 8 bases lay in between. The CDR3 has 13 residues. The germline gives CDR1 SGHRS, CDR2 YFSETQ. Here the CDR3 reads CASSLGGRETQYF. CDR3 DNA: TGCGCCAGCAGCTTGGGTGGGAGGGAGACCCAGTACTTC.

The chain links TRBV4-3 to TRBJ2-3, with 10 positions matching TRBD2. J gave up 4 bases and V 0 bases, and 4 bases lay outside the gene matches. The CDR3 length is 16 residues. Germline V CDR1 and CDR2: LGHNA, YSLEER. CDR3 coding DNA: TGCGCCAGCAGCCAAGACCCAGCGGGGGGGGCAGATACGCAGTATTTT. Protein product: CASSQDPAGGADTQYF.

The chain uses TRBV6-5 and TRBJ1-2; D not certain. The CDR3 contains 15 residues. V was cut by 6 bases and J by 2 bases, with 16 bases left in between. CDR1 and CDR2 from the germline V gene are MNHEY and SVGAGI. The CDR3 here is CASSRRTLENYGYTF. The CDR3 DNA reads TGTGCCAGCAGCCGACGGACGCTCGAGAACTATGGCTACACCTTC.

V usage is TRBV4-2 and J usage is TRBJ2-2; TRBD2 aligns across 7 bases. CDR3 length: 16 residues. Germline loops: CDR1 LGHNA, CDR2 YNFKEQ. J gave up 2 bases and V 0 bases, and 3 bases lay outside the gene matches. As DNA, the CDR3 is TGTGCCAGCAGCCAAGATCTAGCGGATAACACCGGGGAGCTGTTTTTT. It specifies CASSQDLADNTGELFF.

The chain recombines TRBV19 with TRBJ1-2; 8 bases align to TRBD1. Germline values: CDR1 LNHDA, CDR2 SQIVND (reference sequence). V was pared by 5 bases and J by 4 bases, with 3 bases of the junction left unmatched. The CDR3 contains 13 residues. Here the CDR3 reads CASSEQGGYGYTF. CDR3 nucleotides: TGTGCCAGTAGTGAACAGGGGGGCTATGGCTACACCTTC.

This sequence joins TRBV6-2 or TRBV6-3 and TRBJ2-3; TRBD2 is a possible D gene (6 bases). The CDR3 length is 17 residues. V lost 2 bases and J lost 2, with 17 bases in between. Germline CDR1 reads MNHEY; CDR2 reads SVGEGT. The CDR3 DNA reads TGTGCCAGCAGTTACGCGGGACTCACTATATTCACAGATACGCAGTATTTT. It is translated as CASSYAGLTIFTDTQYF.

The chain carries TRBV5-4 and TRBJ1-3; 8 nucleotides line up with TRBD1. V trimming: 4 bases; J trimming: 0 bases; junction bases outside the gene matches: 6. The CDR3 extends over 16 amino acids. The germline CDR1 and CDR2 sequences are SGHNT and YYREEE (reference sequence). For the CDR3, the DNA is TGTGCCAGCAGCCCCGGGACAGGAGCCTCTGGAAACACCATATATTTT. As protein: CASSPGTGASGNTIYF.

The chain has TRBV6-4 and TRBJ1-5; tentatively, D is TRBD1 (6 bases). Per germline, CDR1 MRHNA and CDR2 SNTAGT. Trimming stripped 0 bases from V and 4 bases from J, with 13 bases between. This CDR3 has 16 residues. In DNA form, the CDR3 reads TGTGCCAGCAGTGACTCTCGGCAGGGGCCTAATCAGCCCCAGCATTTT. As protein: CASSDSRQGPNQPQHF.

The chain combines TRBV5-5 with TRBJ2-2; TRBD1 is a possible D gene (6 bases). Germline V gives CDR1 SGHKS, CDR2 YYEKEE (reference sequence). V was cut by 2 bases and J by 4 bases, with 12 bases left in between. CDR3 length: 15 amino acids. The CDR3 nucleotides read TGTGCCAGCAGCTTTCGACAGGCTCTCACCGGGGAGCTGTTTTTT. Protein product: CASSFRQALTGELFF.

This rearrangement joins TRBV5-1 to TRBJ2-7, with a weak D call TRBD2 (5 bases). Germline V gene lookup returns CDR1 SGHRS and CDR2 YFSETQ. There are 14 residues in the CDR3. The V and J ends lost 4 bases and 3 bases respectively, with 14 bases between them. CDR3 DNA sequence: TGCGCCAGCAGCCCCTCGGGGATAGGCTACGAGCAGTACTTC. Protein product: CASSPSGIGYEQYF.